The 25 T cell receptor beta chains listed next were all sequenced from one sample in a study of T cell responses to AZD1222 COVID-19 vaccine. Using immunoSEQ multiplex PCR, the repertoire was profiled, and TCRdb retains in-frame clones only, with some absent. Here the sample spans around 99,000 clones, around nine tenths being singletons. The sample in question was peripheral blood, obtained on day 0 of AZD1222 vaccination. These receptors were obtained from an adult in good health.

The chain carries TRBV5-1 and TRBJ1-2, with D maybe TRBD1 (6 bases). CDR1 is SGHRS, CDR2 YFSETQ, per germline. CDR3 size: 15 residues. V was pared by 4 bases and J by 5 bases, with 18 bases between. The CDR3 sequence: CASSPQADRPYGYTF. The CDR3 DNA reads as TGCGCCAGCAGCCCTCAGGCCGACAGGCCTTATGGCTACACCTTC.

The V gene is TRBV6-1, the J gene TRBJ2-3, with a weak D call TRBD1 (7 bases). Trimming removed 2 bases at V and 3 bases at J, with 15 bases between. This CDR3 is built from 16 residues. Germline lookup yields CDR1 MNHNS and CDR2 SASEGT. CDR3 DNA sequence: TGTGCCAGCAGTGAAAGCTCGACAGGGAGGACAGATACGCAGTATTTT. As protein: CASSESSTGRTDTQYF.

V gene TRBV7-8 combines with J gene TRBJ1-2; no reliable D call. The CDR3 totals 16 residues. The germline gives CDR1 SGHVS, CDR2 FQNEAQ. V dropped 5 bases and J dropped 7 bases, with 23 bases sitting between them. This chain's CDR3 is CASSPEDGKGSRGYTF. CDR3 coding DNA: TGTGCCAGCAGCCCGGAAGACGGCAAGGGTTCGCGTGGCTACACCTTC. Supplemented by reference TRBV7-8 and TRBJ1-2, the full variable domain reads GAGVSQSPRYKVAKRGQDVALRCDPISGHVSLFWYQQALGQGPEFLTYFQNEAQLDKSGLPSDRFFAERPEGSVSTLKIQRTQQEDSAVYLCASSPEDGKGSRGYTFGSGTRLTVV.

The chain couples TRBV5-4 to TRBJ2-2, with a tentative D call TRBD2 (6 bases). CDR3 length equals 15 residues. Germline V CDR1 and CDR2: SGHNT, YYREEE (reference sequence). V lost 0 bases and J 5 bases, leaving 11 bases between the germline ends. The CDR3 DNA sequence: TGTGCCAGCAGCTTGGGGGAGGTGGGGACCGGGGAGCTGTTTTTT. It yields the protein CASSLGEVGTGELFF.

The chain uses TRBV27 and TRBJ1-2; TRBD1 might be the D (5 bases). With 5 bases removed from V and 7 bases from J, the gap between germline ends came to 17 bases. The CDR3 sequence is 14 residues long. The germline gives CDR1 MNHEY, CDR2 SMNVEV (reference sequence). The CDR3 DNA sequence: TGTGCCAGCAGTCCGGGGAGGGGTAGCTTTGGCTACACCTTC. Protein sequence: CASSPGRGSFGYTF.

V is TRBV27 and J is TRBJ1-1; D remains ambiguous. Trimming left V 3 bases short and J 1 base short, with 15 bases between. The V gene's germline CDR1 is MNHEY and CDR2 SMNVEV (reference sequence). The CDR3 length is 16 residues. The CDR3 sequence is CASSFLLRRRNTEAFF. In DNA, the CDR3 is TGTGCCAGCAGTTTTCTACTCCGGCGGAGGAACACTGAAGCTTTCTTT.

The chain joins TRBV14 to TRBJ2-1; unclear D gene. CDR1 is SGHDN, CDR2 FVKESK, per germline. CDR3 length equals 13 residues. Trimming pared 1 base from V and 4 bases from J, leaving 5 bases between. CDR3 DNA: TGTGCCAGCAGCCAAGGGCGGTACAATGAGCAGTTCTTC. The encoded protein is CASSQGRYNEQFF.

The chain uses TRBV5-8 and TRBJ1-1; D might be TRBD1 (6 bases). This CDR3 contains 13 residues. Germline V gene lookup returns CDR1 SGHTS and CDR2 YDEGEE. The V gene lost 5 bases and the J gene lost 5 bases, with 13 bases spanning the gap. Here the CDR3 reads CASRRGGRTEAFF. The CDR3 bases are TGTGCCAGCAGGAGGGGGGGGCGGACTGAAGCTTTCTTT.

This chain uses TRBV3-1 (or the pseudogene TRBV3-2) with TRBJ1-2; D is perhaps TRBD1 (5 bases). The CDR3 consists of 15 residues. Per germline, CDR1 LGHDT and CDR2 YNNKEL (reference sequence). Deletions cut 3 bases from V and 4 bases from J, with 15 bases between. CDR3 nucleotide sequence: TGTGCCAGCAGCCACCCGTTCCAGGACACCTATGGCTACACCTTC. Translation gives CASSHPFQDTYGYTF.

This chain uses TRBV5-6 with TRBJ2-5; 9 bases align to TRBD2. CDR1 and CDR2 (germline): SGHDT, YYEEEE. The CDR3 spans 13 residues. V was clipped by 4 bases and J by 5 bases; unmatched bases: 3. The CDR3 sequence is CASSRGLAETQYF. CDR3 bases: TGTGCCAGCAGCCGAGGACTAGCGGAGACCCAGTACTTC.

The chain is built from TRBV27 and TRBJ2-5, with TRBD2 identical over 8 bases. The germline CDR1 and CDR2 sequences are MNHEY and SMNVEV (reference sequence). The CDR3 runs to 15 residues. J was trimmed by 5 bases and V by 10 bases; bases with no gene match: 15. The CDR3 nucleotides are TGTGCCACCTCGTCGGCGGGAGGATCGAGGGAGACCCAGTACTTC. It translates to CATSSAGGSRETQYF.

In this sample, this clone turned up once. This chain joins TRBV28 and TRBJ1-3, with no clear D. The V end lost 1 base, the J end lost 9 bases, and 10 bases lay between the germline ends. Germline V gives CDR1 MDHEN, CDR2 SYDVKM. The length of the CDR3 is 13 residues. For the CDR3, the DNA is TGTGCCAGCAGTTTATCCCCCCGGGGCACCATATATTTT. As protein: CASSLSPRGTIYF.

This chain uses TRBV2 with TRBJ2-2; 7 bases are shared with TRBD1. The junction had 7 bases not matched to a gene; V was cut back by 5 bases and J by 4 bases. Germline V CDR1 and CDR2: SNHLY, FYNNEI. The CDR3 loop spans 15 amino acids. In DNA form, the CDR3 reads TGTGCCAGCAGTCAATACAGGGGCGCCACCGGGGAGCTGTTTTTT. This translates into CASSQYRGATGELFF. The full variable domain, rest sourced from reference TRBV2 and TRBJ2-2, is EPEVTQTPSHQVTQMGQEVILRCVPISNHLYFYWYRQILGQKVEFLVSFYNNEISEKSEIFDDQFSVERPDGSNFTLKIRSTKLEDSAMYFCASSQYRGATGELFFGEGSRLTVL.

The chain joins TRBV20-1 to TRBJ2-1; D unresolved. CDR3 length equals 14 residues. The germline V and J ends were trimmed by 3 bases and 0 bases, with 9 bases remaining between them. The germline gives CDR1 DFQATT, CDR2 SNEGSKA (reference sequence). CDR3 residues: CSASDGNSYNEQFF. CDR3 coding DNA: TGCAGTGCTAGTGACGGAAACTCCTACAATGAGCAGTTCTTC.

The V call is TRBV2, the J call TRBJ1-3; no definite D call. CDR1 and CDR2 (germline): SNHLY, FYNNEI. This CDR3 has 12 residues. V lost 6 bases and J lost 4, with 7 bases in between. Here the CDR3 reads CASRKNGNTIYF. Written as DNA, the CDR3 is TGTGCCAGCAGAAAGAACGGAAACACCATATATTTT. Filled out from reference TRBV2 and TRBJ1-3, the complete variable domain reads EPEVTQTPSHQVTQMGQEVILRCVPISNHLYFYWYRQILGQKVEFLVSFYNNEISEKSEIFDDQFSVERPDGSNFTLKIRSTKLEDSAMYFCASRKNGNTIYFGEGSWLTVV.

This chain connects TRBV2 to TRBJ2-7, with D possibly matching TRBD2 (6 bases). Looked up from germline, CDR1 is SNHLY and CDR2 is FYNNEI. Trimming left V 10 bases short and J 6 bases short, with 19 bases between. The CDR3 is 13 residues long. CDR3 bases: TGTGCCACCTCCCCCCGGGAGTGGCTCGAGCAGTACTTC. Translation gives CATSPREWLEQYF.

This rearrangement joins TRBV27 to TRBJ1-1; perhaps TRBD1 as D (6 bases). V was trimmed by 8 bases and J by 0 bases, leaving 16 bases between them. The length of the CDR3 is 15 residues. Germline V gives CDR1 MNHEY, CDR2 SMNVEV (reference sequence). The DNA for the CDR3 is TGTGCCAGCGGACCGACAGGACCTATGAACACTGAAGCTTTCTTT. Translated, it gives CASGPTGPMNTEAFF.

This clone came up once. The chain joins TRBV30 to TRBJ2-7; weak D call: TRBD2 (5 bases). V shed 5 bases and J shed 13 bases, with 18 bases lying between them. In germline, CDR1 is GTSNPN, CDR2 SVGIG (reference sequence). This CDR3 is 11 amino acids long. The CDR3 DNA reads as TGTGCCTGGGGTGCCGCCGGACTCCTCTACTTC. It translates to CAWGAAGLLYF.

The V gene is TRBV4-1, the J gene TRBJ1-1; TRBD1 is a possible D gene (5 bases). The CDR3 covers 16 residues. CDR1 MGHRA and CDR2 YSYEKL come from the germline V gene. V shed 2 bases and J shed 7 bases, with 20 bases lying between them. In DNA, the CDR3 is TGCGCCAGCAGCCAACGCCCGGGACGGGAGAGGAGTGAAGCTTTCTTT. Translated: CASSQRPGRERSEAFF.

The chain is built from TRBV4-1 and TRBJ1-4, with 9 nucleotides matching TRBD1. Germline assignment: CDR1 MGHRA and CDR2 YSYEKL. The V and J ends lost 2 bases and 5 bases, in that order; junction bases with no gene match: 9. The CDR3 covers 17 residues. CDR3 protein: CASSQTRTGVGNEKLFF. CDR3 coding DNA: TGCGCCAGCAGCCAAACCCGGACAGGGGTAGGGAATGAAAAACTGTTTTTT.

The gene calls are TRBV7-9 and TRBJ1-5; perhaps TRBD1 as D (5 bases). Trimming removed 2 bases from V and 2 bases from J, with 19 bases in between. The CDR3 sequence is 18 residues long. Per the germline V gene, CDR1 is SEHNR and CDR2 is FQNEAQ (reference sequence). The CDR3 loop is CASSLSTAGSGGNQPQHF. CDR3 sequence (DNA): TGTGCCAGCAGCTTATCCACGGCAGGGTCTGGGGGCAATCAGCCCCAGCATTTT.

This clone was seen just once. V is TRBV6-1 and J is TRBJ2-1; D gene uncertain. This CDR3 region has 14 residues. Trimming removed 0 bases at V and 6 bases at J, with 9 bases between. CDR1 and CDR2 from the germline V gene are MNHNS and SASEGT. CDR3 region: CASSEATVGNEQFF. The CDR3, as DNA: TGTGCCAGCAGTGAAGCCACAGTCGGCAATGAGCAGTTCTTC.

The genes are TRBV27 and TRBJ1-2; D gene ambiguous. CDR3 length equals 13 residues. The germline V gene encodes CDR1 MNHEY and CDR2 SMNVEV (reference sequence). Trimming shortened V by 3 bases and J by 2 bases, and 7 bases separated the two germline ends. This CDR3 reads CASSFHQNYGYTF. The CDR3 coding sequence is TGTGCCAGCAGTTTCCACCAGAACTATGGCTACACCTTC.

This clone is a singleton in its sample. The chain links TRBV3-1 (or the pseudogene TRBV3-2) to TRBJ2-5; 8 positions match TRBD1. The CDR3 totals 14 residues. Germline CDR1 is LGHDT and CDR2 is YNNKEL (reference sequence). V trimming: 4 bases; J trimming: 9 bases; junction bases outside the gene matches: 10. This chain's CDR3 is CASSRFGQGGSQYF. The CDR3 region has the DNA TGTGCCAGCAGCCGATTCGGACAGGGAGGTTCCCAGTACTTC.

The sample holds a few counts of this clone. This rearrangement joins TRBV5-5 to TRBJ2-5; D call uncertain. Trimming stripped 0 bases from V and 2 bases from J, with 11 bases between. CDR1 SGHKS and CDR2 YYEKEE come from the germline V gene (reference sequence). This CDR3 has 15 residues. The CDR3 nucleotides are TGTGCCAGCAGCTTGGCCGCCCTAGAACAAGAGACCCAGTACTTC. Translation: CASSLAALEQETQYF. Combining the CDR3 with reference TRBV5-5 and TRBJ2-5 gives the whole variable domain DAGVTQSPTHLIKTRGQQVTLRCSPISGHKSVSWYQQVLGQGPQFIFQYYEKEERGRGNFPDRFSARQFPNYSSELNVNALLLGDSALYLCASSLAALEQETQYFGPGTRLLVL.